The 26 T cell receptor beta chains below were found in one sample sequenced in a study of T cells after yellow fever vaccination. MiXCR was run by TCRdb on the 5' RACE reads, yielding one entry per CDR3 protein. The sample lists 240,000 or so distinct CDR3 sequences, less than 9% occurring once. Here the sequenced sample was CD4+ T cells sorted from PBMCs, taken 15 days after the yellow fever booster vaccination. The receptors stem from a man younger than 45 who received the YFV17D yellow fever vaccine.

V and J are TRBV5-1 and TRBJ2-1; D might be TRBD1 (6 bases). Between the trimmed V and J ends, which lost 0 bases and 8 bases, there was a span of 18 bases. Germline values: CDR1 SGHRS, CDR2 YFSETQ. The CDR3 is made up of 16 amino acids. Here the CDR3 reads CASSLAFQGLLDEQFF. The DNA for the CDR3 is TGCGCCAGCAGCTTGGCCTTCCAGGGGTTGTTGGATGAGCAGTTCTTC.

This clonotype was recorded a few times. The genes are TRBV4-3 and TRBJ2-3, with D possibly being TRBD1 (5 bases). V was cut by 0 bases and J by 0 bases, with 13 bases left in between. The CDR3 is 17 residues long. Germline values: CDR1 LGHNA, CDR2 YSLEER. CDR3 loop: CASSQDGATPSTDTQYF. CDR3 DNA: TGCGCCAGCAGCCAAGATGGGGCCACCCCCAGCACAGATACGCAGTATTTT.

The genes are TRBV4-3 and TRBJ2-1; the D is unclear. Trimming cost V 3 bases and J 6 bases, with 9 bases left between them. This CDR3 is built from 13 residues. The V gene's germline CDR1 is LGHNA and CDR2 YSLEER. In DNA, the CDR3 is TGCGCCAGCAGCCAGAGAGGTAGCAATGAGCAGTTCTTC. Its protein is CASSQRGSNEQFF.

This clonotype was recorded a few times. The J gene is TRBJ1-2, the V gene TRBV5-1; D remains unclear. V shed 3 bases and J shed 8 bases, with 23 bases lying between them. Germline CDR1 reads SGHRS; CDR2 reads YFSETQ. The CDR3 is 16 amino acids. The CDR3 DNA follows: TGCGCCAGCAGCTCTACAATTTCCGAACCGAGCTTCGGCTACACCTTC. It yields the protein CASSSTISEPSFGYTF.

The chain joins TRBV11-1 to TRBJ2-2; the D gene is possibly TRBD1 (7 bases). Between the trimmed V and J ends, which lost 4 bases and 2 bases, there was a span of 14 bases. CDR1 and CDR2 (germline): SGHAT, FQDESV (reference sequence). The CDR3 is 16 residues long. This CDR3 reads CASSSHRGGNTGELFF. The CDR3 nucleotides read TGTGCCAGCAGCTCCCACAGGGGAGGTAACACCGGGGAGCTGTTTTTT.

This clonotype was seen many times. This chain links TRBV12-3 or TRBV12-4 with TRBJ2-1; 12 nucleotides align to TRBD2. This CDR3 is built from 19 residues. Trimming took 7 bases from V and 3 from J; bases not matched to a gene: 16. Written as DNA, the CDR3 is TGTGCCAGCAAGGGATTAGAAGCTAGCGGGAGGGCAATCTACAATGAGCAGTTCTTC. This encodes CASKGLEASGRAIYNEQFF.

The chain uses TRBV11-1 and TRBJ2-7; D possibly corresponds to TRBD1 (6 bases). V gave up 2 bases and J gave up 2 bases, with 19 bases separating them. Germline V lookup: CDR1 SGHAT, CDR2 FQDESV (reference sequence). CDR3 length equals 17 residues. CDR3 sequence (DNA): TGTGCCAGCAGCTTAAGGGGGACACAAAGTCTGGCCTACGAGCAGTACTTC. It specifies CASSLRGTQSLAYEQYF.

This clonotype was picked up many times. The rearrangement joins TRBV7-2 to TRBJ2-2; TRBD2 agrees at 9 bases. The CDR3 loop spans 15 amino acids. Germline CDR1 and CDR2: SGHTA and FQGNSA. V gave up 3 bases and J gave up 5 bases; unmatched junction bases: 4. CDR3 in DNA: TGTGCCAGCAGCTTGATAGCGGGAGAGACCGGGGAGCTGTTTTTT. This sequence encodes CASSLIAGETGELFF.

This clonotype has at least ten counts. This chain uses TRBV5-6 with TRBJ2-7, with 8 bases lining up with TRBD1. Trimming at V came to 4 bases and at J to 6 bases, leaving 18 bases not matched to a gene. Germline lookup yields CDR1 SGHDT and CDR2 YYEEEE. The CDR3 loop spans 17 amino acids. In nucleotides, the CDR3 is TGTGCCAGCAGCATTCGTCTACAGGGGGAAAGAGTAGGCGAGCAGTACTTC. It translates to CASSIRLQGERVGEQYF.

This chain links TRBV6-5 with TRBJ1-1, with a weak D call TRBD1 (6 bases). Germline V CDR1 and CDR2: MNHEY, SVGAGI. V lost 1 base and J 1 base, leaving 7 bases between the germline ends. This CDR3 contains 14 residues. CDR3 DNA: TGTGCCAGCAGTTACTTGACAGGGAACACTGAAGCTTTCTTT. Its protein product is CASSYLTGNTEAFF.

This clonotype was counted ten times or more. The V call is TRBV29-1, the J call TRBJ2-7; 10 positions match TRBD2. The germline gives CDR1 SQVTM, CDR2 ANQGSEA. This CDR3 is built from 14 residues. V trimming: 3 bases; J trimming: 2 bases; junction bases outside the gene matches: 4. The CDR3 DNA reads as TGCAGCGTTGATGTAGCGGGAGGAGCCTACGAGCAGTACTTC. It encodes CSVDVAGGAYEQYF.

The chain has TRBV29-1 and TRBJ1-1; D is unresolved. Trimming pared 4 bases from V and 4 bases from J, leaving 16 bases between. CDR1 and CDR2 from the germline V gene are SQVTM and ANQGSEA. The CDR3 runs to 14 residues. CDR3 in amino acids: CSVAGLIAGTEAFF. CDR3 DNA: TGCAGCGTTGCGGGTTTGATAGCCGGCACTGAAGCTTTCTTT.

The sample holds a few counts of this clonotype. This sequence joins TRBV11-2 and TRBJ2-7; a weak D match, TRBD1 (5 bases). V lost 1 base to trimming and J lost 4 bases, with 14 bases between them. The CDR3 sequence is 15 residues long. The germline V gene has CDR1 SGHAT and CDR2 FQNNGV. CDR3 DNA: TGTGCCAGCAGCTTAGTGACCAGGGCTTCGTACGAGCAGTACTTC. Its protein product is CASSLVTRASYEQYF.

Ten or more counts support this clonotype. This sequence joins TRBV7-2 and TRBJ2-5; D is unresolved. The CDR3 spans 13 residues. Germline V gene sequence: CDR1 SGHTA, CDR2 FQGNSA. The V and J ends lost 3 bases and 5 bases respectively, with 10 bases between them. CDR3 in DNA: TGTGCCAGCAGCTTCGGAGTGATGGAGACCCAGTACTTC. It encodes CASSFGVMETQYF.

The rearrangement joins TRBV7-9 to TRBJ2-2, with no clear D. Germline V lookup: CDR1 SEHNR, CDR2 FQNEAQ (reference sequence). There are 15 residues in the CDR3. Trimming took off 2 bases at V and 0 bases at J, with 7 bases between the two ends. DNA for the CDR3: TGTGCCAGCAGCTTATTGGACCCGAACACCGGGGAGCTGTTTTTT. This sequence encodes CASSLLDPNTGELFF.

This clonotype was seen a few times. The CDR3 region is CAWKRDSYNEQFF. CDR3 bases: TGTGCCTGGAAGAGGGACTCCTACAATGAGCAGTTCTTC. The chain employs TRBV30 and TRBJ2-1; D is possibly TRBD2 (5 bases). CDR1 and CDR2 from the germline V gene are GTSNPN and SVGIG (reference sequence). Trimming pared 4 bases from V and 0 bases from J, leaving 7 bases between. The CDR3 loop spans 13 amino acids.

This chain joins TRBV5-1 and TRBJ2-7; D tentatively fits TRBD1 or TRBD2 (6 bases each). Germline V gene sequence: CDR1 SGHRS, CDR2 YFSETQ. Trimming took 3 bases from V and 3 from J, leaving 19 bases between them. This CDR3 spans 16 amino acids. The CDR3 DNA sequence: TGCGCCAGCAGCTCGGGGGTTAGGGGACACGTCTACGAGCAGTACTTC. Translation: CASSSGVRGHVYEQYF.

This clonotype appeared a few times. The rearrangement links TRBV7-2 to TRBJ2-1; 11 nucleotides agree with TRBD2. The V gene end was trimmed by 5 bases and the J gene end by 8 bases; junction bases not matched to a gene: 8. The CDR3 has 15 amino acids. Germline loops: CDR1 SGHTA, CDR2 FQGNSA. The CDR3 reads CASSQLAGESHEQFF. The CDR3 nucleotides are TGTGCCAGCAGCCAACTAGCGGGAGAGTCCCATGAGCAGTTCTTC. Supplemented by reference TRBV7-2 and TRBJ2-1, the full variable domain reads GAGVSQSPSNKVTEKGKDVELRCDPISGHTALYWYRQSLGQGLEFLIYFQGNSAPDKSGLPSDRFSAERTGGSVSTLTIQRTQQEDSAVYLCASSQLAGESHEQFFGPGTRLTVL.

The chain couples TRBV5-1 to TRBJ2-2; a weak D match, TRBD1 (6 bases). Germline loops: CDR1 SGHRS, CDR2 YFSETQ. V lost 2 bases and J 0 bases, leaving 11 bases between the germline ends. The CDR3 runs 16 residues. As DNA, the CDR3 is TGCGCCAGCAGCTTACAGGGTTCCACGAACACCGGGGAGCTGTTTTTT. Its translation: CASSLQGSTNTGELFF. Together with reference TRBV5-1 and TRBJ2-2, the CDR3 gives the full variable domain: KAGVTQTPRYLIKTRGQQVTLSCSPISGHRSVSWYQQTPGQGLQFLFEYFSETQRNKGNFPGRFSGRQFSNSRSEMNVSTLELGDSALYLCASSLQGSTNTGELFFGEGSRLTVL.

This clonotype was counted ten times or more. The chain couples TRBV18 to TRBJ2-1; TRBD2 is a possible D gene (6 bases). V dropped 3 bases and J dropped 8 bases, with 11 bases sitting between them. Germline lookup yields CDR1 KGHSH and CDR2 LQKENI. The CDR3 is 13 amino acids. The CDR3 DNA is TGTGCCAGCTCACCGCCGGACTATTATGAGCAGTTCTTC. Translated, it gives CASSPPDYYEQFF. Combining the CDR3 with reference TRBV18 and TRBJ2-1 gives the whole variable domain NAGVMQNPRHLVRRRGQEARLRCSPMKGHSHVYWYRQLPEEGLKFMVYLQKENIIDESGMPKERFSAEFPKEGPSILRIQQVVRGDSAAYFCASSPPDYYEQFFGPGTRLTVL.

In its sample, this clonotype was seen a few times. This chain's CDR3 is CASSPNPARQGFNQPQHF. Here the CDR3 DNA reads TGTGCCAGCAGCCCGAATCCAGCGAGACAGGGCTTCAATCAGCCCCAGCATTTT. This sequence joins TRBV3-1 and TRBJ1-5, with 7 bases that match TRBD1. There are 18 residues in the CDR3. V was clipped by 4 bases and J by 3 bases; unmatched bases: 15. Germline-derived CDR1 and CDR2 are LGHDT and YNNKEL (reference sequence).

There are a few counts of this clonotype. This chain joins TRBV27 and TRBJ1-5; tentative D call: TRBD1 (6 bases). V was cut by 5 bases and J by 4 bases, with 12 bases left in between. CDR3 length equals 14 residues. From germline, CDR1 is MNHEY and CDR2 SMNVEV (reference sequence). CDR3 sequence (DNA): TGTGCCAGCAGTCTCAGACAGGCTAATCAGCCCCAGCATTTT. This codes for CASSLRQANQPQHF.

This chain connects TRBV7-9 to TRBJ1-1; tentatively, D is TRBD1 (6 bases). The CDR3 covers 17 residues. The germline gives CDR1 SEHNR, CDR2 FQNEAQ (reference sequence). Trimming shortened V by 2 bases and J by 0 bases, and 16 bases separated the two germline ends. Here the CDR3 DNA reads TGTGCCAGCAGCTTACCCGGGGGGCAAGGGGTGAACACTGAAGCTTTCTTT. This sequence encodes CASSLPGGQGVNTEAFF.

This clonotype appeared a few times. CDR3 sequence (DNA): TGTGCCAGCAGCCAAGATCGGGGAGGGAATAAGTTCTTC. The encoded protein is CASSQDRGGNKFF. The chain joins TRBV3-1 to TRBJ2-1, with 7 bases lining up with TRBD2. Trimming at V came to 0 bases and at J to 14 bases, leaving 7 bases not matched to a gene. Germline values: CDR1 LGHDT, CDR2 YNNKEL (reference sequence). The CDR3 consists of 13 residues.

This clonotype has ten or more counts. CDR3 residues: CASSLWRLAGGQNIQYF. The CDR3 nucleotides are TGTGCCAGCAGTTTATGGAGACTAGCGGGAGGGCAAAACATTCAGTACTTC. The rearrangement joins TRBV28 to TRBJ2-4, with 14 positions matching TRBD2. V dropped 0 bases and J dropped 5; count of bases not matched to a gene: 3. The CDR3 is made up of 17 amino acids. The V gene's germline CDR1 is MDHEN and CDR2 SYDVKM.

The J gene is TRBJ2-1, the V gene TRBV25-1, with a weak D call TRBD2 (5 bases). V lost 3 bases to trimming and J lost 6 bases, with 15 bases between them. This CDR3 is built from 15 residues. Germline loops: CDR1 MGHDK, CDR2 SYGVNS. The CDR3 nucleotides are TGTGCCAGCAGTGACGTCCTGGACGGGATCAATGAGCAGTTCTTC. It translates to CASSDVLDGINEQFF.